This record concerns one T cell receptor beta chain sequence. What it recognizes is unknown. This specimen comes from a study of T cell responses to AZD1222 COVID-19 vaccine. Notes on the study in general: Sampling that yielded the repertoires occurred only after the peak T cell response.

Sequencing used immunoSEQ multiplex PCR; TCRdb keeps in-frame clones, though not all of them. In the table there are about 100,000 clones, 70% to 90% of which are singletons. The specimen was peripheral blood, collected on day 0 of AZD1222 vaccination. The clonotype originates from an adult in good health.

CDR3 DNA: TGCGCCAGCAGCCTGGAGGACAGGGCGAACACCGGGGAGCTGTTTTTT. This codes for CASSLEDRANTGELFF. V and J are TRBV5-1 and TRBJ2-2; 8 bases align to TRBD1. V was pared by 4 bases and J by 0 bases, with 5 bases of the junction left unmatched. CDR3 length: 16 residues. The germline V gene has CDR1 SGHRS and CDR2 YFSETQ. Full variable domain (missing parts from reference TRBV5-1 and TRBJ2-2): KAGVTQTPRYLIKTRGQQVTLSCSPISGHRSVSWYQQTPGQGLQFLFEYFSETQRNKGNFPGRFSGRQFSNSRSEMNVSTLELGDSALYLCASSLEDRANTGELFFGEGSRLTVL.